This is a list of T cell receptor beta chains from one sample in a study of blood T cell repertoires in COVID-19. TCRdb keeps only in-frame clones here, not all; method: immunoSEQ multiplex PCR. Altogether some 200,000 clones are present, around 81% being singletons, with the ten largest covering 7.5%. What was sequenced was PBMCs or T cells enriched from blood (not recorded which). The receptors were sampled from a man in his forties who had recovered from COVID-19. Both conserved end residues are part of each CDR3. The order of the fields is V gene, clone size, J gene, D gene, CDR3 DNA, CDR3 protein. A D gene is named only where the DNA matches it firmly. Only part of the rows carry a size: once, few, many, or a class if the clone is expanded.

v_gene: TRBV6-5
abundance: .
j_gene: TRBJ1-3
d_gene: .
CDR3nt: TGTGCCAGCAGTCTTACAGGGATCTCTGGAAACACCATATATTTT
CDR3aa: CASSLTGISGNTIYF

v_gene: TRBV3-1/TRBV3-2
abundance: once
j_gene: TRBJ1-4
d_gene: .
CDR3nt: TGTGCCAGCAGCCAAGATCAGGTGCAGGATGAAAAACTGTTTTTT
CDR3aa: CASSQDQVQDEKLFF

v_gene: TRBV6-5
abundance: .
j_gene: TRBJ1-5
d_gene: .
CDR3nt: TGTGCCACCGGTATTGCGAATCAGCCCCAGCATTTT
CDR3aa: CATGIANQPQHF

v_gene: TRBV13
abundance: .
j_gene: TRBJ2-1
d_gene: TRBD2
CDR3nt: TGTGCCAGCAGCTCCCGACTAGCGGGGGGGTATAATGAGCAGTTCTTC
CDR3aa: CASSSRLAGGYNEQFF

v_gene: TRBV3-1/TRBV3-2
abundance: .
j_gene: TRBJ2-2
d_gene: TRBD2
CDR3nt: TGTGCCAGCACCCTTTACGGAGGGGCGGGGGAGAACACCGGGGAGCTGTTTTTT
CDR3aa: CASTLYGGAGENTGELFF

v_gene: TRBV3-1/TRBV3-2
abundance: .
j_gene: TRBJ2-1
d_gene: TRBD2
CDR3nt: TGTGCCAGCAGCCAAGAACCCTGGCGGGGGGGAAACAATGAGCAGTTCTTC
CDR3aa: CASSQEPWRGGNNEQFF

v_gene: TRBV28
abundance: .
j_gene: TRBJ1-2
d_gene: TRBD1
CDR3nt: TGTGCCAGCAGTGTGGCGGACAGGGCATCCGGCTACACCTTC
CDR3aa: CASSVADRASGYTF

v_gene: TRBV5-4
abundance: .
j_gene: TRBJ1-4
d_gene: .
CDR3nt: TGTGCCAGCTCTGGACTCCGGAATGAAAAACTGTTTTTT
CDR3aa: CASSGLRNEKLFF

v_gene: TRBV5-6
abundance: .
j_gene: TRBJ1-2
d_gene: TRBD1
CDR3nt: TGTGCCAGCAGCTGGGAACAGGGGGGCCCCTATGGCTACACCTTC
CDR3aa: CASSWEQGGPYGYTF

v_gene: TRBV6-2/TRBV6-3
abundance: .
j_gene: TRBJ2-5
d_gene: .
CDR3nt: TGTGCCAGCAGTTACCCTCGTAGGGGGAAAGAGACCCAGTACTTC
CDR3aa: CASSYPRRGKETQYF

v_gene: TRBV10-3
abundance: .
j_gene: TRBJ1-1
d_gene: TRBD1
CDR3nt: TGTGCCACCCAGACAGGGGATCGGGCTGAAGCTTTCTTT
CDR3aa: CATQTGDRAEAFF

v_gene: TRBV28
abundance: .
j_gene: TRBJ1-1
d_gene: .
CDR3nt: TGTGCCAGCCTTAACAGGATCACTGAAGCTTTCTTT
CDR3aa: CASLNRITEAFF

v_gene: TRBV6-5
abundance: .
j_gene: TRBJ1-1
d_gene: TRBD1
CDR3nt: TGTGCCAGCAGTCCTACAGGGGTGAACACTGAAGCTTTCTTT
CDR3aa: CASSPTGVNTEAFF

v_gene: TRBV11-2
abundance: .
j_gene: TRBJ2-7
d_gene: TRBD1
CDR3nt: TGTGCCAGCAGCGTACCGGGACAGGACGTTCTCGAGCAGTACTTC
CDR3aa: CASSVPGQDVLEQYF

v_gene: TRBV28
abundance: few
j_gene: TRBJ1-1
d_gene: .
CDR3nt: TGTGCCAGCAGTTTCCCTTACAGGGCCGGTGAAGCTTTCTTT
CDR3aa: CASSFPYRAGEAFF

v_gene: TRBV19
abundance: .
j_gene: TRBJ2-1
d_gene: .
CDR3nt: TGTGCCAGTAGGACAACGATGAGCTCCTACAATGAGCAGTTCTTC
CDR3aa: CASRTTMSSYNEQFF

v_gene: TRBV6-5
abundance: .
j_gene: TRBJ2-5
d_gene: .
CDR3nt: TGTGCCAGCAGTTCCCAACTAGATGCCCAGTACTTC
CDR3aa: CASSSQLDAQYF

v_gene: TRBV5-1
abundance: .
j_gene: TRBJ2-5
d_gene: TRBD2
CDR3nt: TGCGCCAGCAGCCCCGGGACTATAGCTCAAGAGACCCAGTACTTC
CDR3aa: CASSPGTIAQETQYF

v_gene: TRBV12-5
abundance: .
j_gene: TRBJ1-2
d_gene: .
CDR3nt: TGTGCTAGTGGTTTGGTACAAACAGGGAGCTTCTATGGCTACACCTTC
CDR3aa: CASGLVQTGSFYGYTF

v_gene: TRBV5-6
abundance: .
j_gene: TRBJ1-1
d_gene: .
CDR3nt: TGTGCCAGCAGCTTATCGGGGGACACTGAAGCTTTCTTT
CDR3aa: CASSLSGDTEAFF

v_gene: TRBV3-1/TRBV3-2
abundance: .
j_gene: TRBJ1-4
d_gene: .
CDR3nt: TGTGCCAGCAGCCAAGGACAGTTAACTAATGAAAAACTGTTTTTT
CDR3aa: CASSQGQLTNEKLFF

v_gene: TRBV6-4
abundance: .
j_gene: TRBJ1-2
d_gene: TRBD1
CDR3nt: TGTGCCAGCAGACCCGAACAGGGGACTGGCTATGGCTACACCTTC
CDR3aa: CASRPEQGTGYGYTF

v_gene: TRBV9
abundance: .
j_gene: TRBJ1-1
d_gene: TRBD1
CDR3nt: TGTGCCAGCAGCGTAGAGGGCAGGGGGGTGACTGAAGCTTTCTTT
CDR3aa: CASSVEGRGVTEAFF

v_gene: TRBV5-1
abundance: .
j_gene: TRBJ1-2
d_gene: TRBD1
CDR3nt: TGCGCCAGCAGCTTGGTGATGGGCAGGGGGTCGGATGGCTACACCTTC
CDR3aa: CASSLVMGRGSDGYTF

v_gene: TRBV7-2
abundance: .
j_gene: TRBJ1-6
d_gene: .
CDR3nt: TGTGCCAGCAGCTTAGTGGACTTTAATTCACCCCTCCACTTT
CDR3aa: CASSLVDFNSPLHF

v_gene: TRBV24-1
abundance: .
j_gene: TRBJ2-1
d_gene: TRBD1
CDR3nt: TGTGCCATCGGACAGGGGGCAGGCGATGAGCAGTTCTTC
CDR3aa: CAIGQGAGDEQFF

v_gene: TRBV30
abundance: .
j_gene: TRBJ2-7
d_gene: .
CDR3nt: TGTGCCTGGAGCCCCTCGGAGGCCTACGAGCAGTACTTC
CDR3aa: CAWSPSEAYEQYF

v_gene: TRBV4-2
abundance: .
j_gene: TRBJ2-7
d_gene: TRBD2
CDR3nt: TGTGCCAGCAGCCTCAGACGGGGGGAAACCTACGAGCAGTACTTC
CDR3aa: CASSLRRGETYEQYF

v_gene: TRBV30
abundance: .
j_gene: TRBJ1-5
d_gene: TRBD1
CDR3nt: TGTGCCTGGAACCTCGGACAGGGGGCTAATCAGCCCCAGCATTTT
CDR3aa: CAWNLGQGANQPQHF

v_gene: TRBV4-1
abundance: .
j_gene: TRBJ2-3
d_gene: .
CDR3nt: TGCGCCAGCAGCCAAGGGGTCGGGAGTCGAACAGATACGCAGTATTTT
CDR3aa: CASSQGVGSRTDTQYF

v_gene: TRBV29-1
abundance: .
j_gene: TRBJ1-2
d_gene: .
CDR3nt: TGCAGCGGCTGGAATCAGGGGAATGTGAATGGCTACACCTTC
CDR3aa: CSGWNQGNVNGYTF

v_gene: TRBV5-1
abundance: .
j_gene: TRBJ1-6
d_gene: TRBD1
CDR3nt: TGCGCCAGCAGCTTGCTGGGACAGTATAATTCACCCCTCCACTTT
CDR3aa: CASSLLGQYNSPLHF

v_gene: TRBV7-9
abundance: .
j_gene: TRBJ2-1
d_gene: TRBD1
CDR3nt: TGTGCCAGCAGCTCCTACCGGGACAGGGGACAGGGGGAGCAGTTCTTC
CDR3aa: CASSSYRDRGQGEQFF

v_gene: TRBV7-2
abundance: .
j_gene: TRBJ1-2
d_gene: TRBD1
CDR3nt: TGTGCCAGCAGCAAGAAGGGACAGGGGGCGTTTGGCTACACCTTC
CDR3aa: CASSKKGQGAFGYTF

v_gene: TRBV5-1
abundance: .
j_gene: TRBJ1-3
d_gene: TRBD1
CDR3nt: TGCGCCAGCAGCCGCGGGACAGTCTCTGGAAACACCATATATTTT
CDR3aa: CASSRGTVSGNTIYF

v_gene: TRBV25-1
abundance: .
j_gene: TRBJ1-1
d_gene: .
CDR3nt: TGTGCCAGCAGTGGGAGGGTTGGCACTGAAGCTTTCTTT
CDR3aa: CASSGRVGTEAFF

v_gene: TRBV7-8
abundance: .
j_gene: TRBJ1-5
d_gene: .
CDR3nt: TGTGCCAGCAGCTGGGGAGAGGTTTCTAGCAATCAGCCCCAGCATTTT
CDR3aa: CASSWGEVSSNQPQHF

v_gene: TRBV5-8
abundance: .
j_gene: TRBJ1-1
d_gene: .
CDR3nt: TGTGCCAGCAGCTTGGCCTTGGGGGGAAGTGAAGCTTTCTTT
CDR3aa: CASSLALGGSEAFF

v_gene: TRBV30
abundance: .
j_gene: TRBJ2-2
d_gene: TRBD2
CDR3nt: TGTGCCTGGAGTGTAAAAGCGGGGGGCACCGGGGAGCTGTTTTTT
CDR3aa: CAWSVKAGGTGELFF

v_gene: TRBV20-1
abundance: once
j_gene: TRBJ1-1
d_gene: .
CDR3nt: TGCAGTGCTAGTACCCTAAATGAAGCTTTCTTT
CDR3aa: CSASTLNEAFF

v_gene: TRBV7-9
abundance: .
j_gene: TRBJ2-3
d_gene: TRBD2
CDR3nt: TGTGCCAGCAGCTTAGGATATAGCCGGGGGGCAGATACGCAGTATTTT
CDR3aa: CASSLGYSRGADTQYF

v_gene: TRBV20-1
abundance: .
j_gene: TRBJ1-5
d_gene: TRBD1
CDR3nt: TGCAGTGCTAGTGCCGGGACAGGGGCTGGTCAGCCCCAGCATTTT
CDR3aa: CSASAGTGAGQPQHF

v_gene: TRBV6-5
abundance: few
j_gene: TRBJ1-4
d_gene: .
CDR3nt: TGTGCCAGCAGTTACTCTGGAAGGCGGGGTGAAAAACTGTTTTTT
CDR3aa: CASSYSGRRGEKLFF

v_gene: TRBV28
abundance: once
j_gene: TRBJ1-4
d_gene: TRBD1
CDR3nt: TGTGCCAGCAGCCCCGGGACAGCGCTTAATGAAAAACTGTTTTTT
CDR3aa: CASSPGTALNEKLFF

v_gene: TRBV30
abundance: .
j_gene: TRBJ1-2
d_gene: .
CDR3nt: TGTGCCTGGAGTCAGGGCGGCGCTAACTATGGCTACACCTTC
CDR3aa: CAWSQGGANYGYTF

v_gene: TRBV21-1
abundance: .
j_gene: TRBJ1-1
d_gene: .
CDR3nt: TGTGCCATATTACAGGGACCGAACACTGAAGCTTTCTTT
CDR3aa: CAILQGPNTEAFF

v_gene: TRBV7-9
abundance: .
j_gene: TRBJ2-3
d_gene: TRBD2
CDR3nt: TGTGCCAGCACCCTGAGGAGCGGGAGGTCAGATACGCAGTATTTT
CDR3aa: CASTLRSGRSDTQYF

v_gene: TRBV4-1
abundance: .
j_gene: TRBJ2-3
d_gene: .
CDR3nt: TGCGCCAGCAGCCAACAAGGACATCCTAGCACAGATACGCAGTATTTT
CDR3aa: CASSQQGHPSTDTQYF

v_gene: TRBV21-1
abundance: .
j_gene: TRBJ2-4
d_gene: .
CDR3nt: TGTGCCAGCAGCAAAGGGGGCCAGGCTTTGAAAAACATTCAGTACTTC
CDR3aa: CASSKGGQALKNIQYF

v_gene: TRBV10-1
abundance: .
j_gene: TRBJ2-7
d_gene: TRBD1
CDR3nt: TGCGCCAGCACTGAGGGCGGGGACAGGGCCTGCTACTCCTACGAGCAGTACTTC
CDR3aa: CASTEGGDRACYSYEQYF

v_gene: TRBV19
abundance: .
j_gene: TRBJ1-3
d_gene: TRBD1
CDR3nt: TGTGCCAGTAGAAGGCGGGACAGGGCTGGAAACACCATATATTTT
CDR3aa: CASRRRDRAGNTIYF

v_gene: TRBV24-1
abundance: .
j_gene: TRBJ2-7
d_gene: .
CDR3nt: TGTGCCACCAGTCAAAACAGGGAATCCTACGAGCAGTACTTC
CDR3aa: CATSQNRESYEQYF

v_gene: TRBV6-4
abundance: .
j_gene: TRBJ1-1
d_gene: .
CDR3nt: TGTGCCAGCAGTGAGAGCCTGGCAGGTGCGAAAACTTTCTTT
CDR3aa: CASSESLAGAKTFF

v_gene: TRBV7-2
abundance: .
j_gene: TRBJ2-5
d_gene: TRBD2
CDR3nt: TGTGCCAGCAGCTACGGACTAGCGGGGACACAAGAGACCCAGTACTTC
CDR3aa: CASSYGLAGTQETQYF